The 24 T cell receptor beta chains below were found in one sample sequenced in a study of PD-L1 blockade in urothelial cancer. This table comes from immunoSEQ multiplex PCR, and its TCRdb copy is limited to in-frame clones, with some not included. The table has 95,000 to 100,000 clones, roughly 84% seen once; the top ten hold roughly 2%. Time point specified: pretreatment peripheral blood. This material consisted of PBMCs, taken around atezolizumab (anti-PD-L1) treatment. The receptors shown here come from a man between 60 and 70 years old with urothelial cancer.

This clone was seen once. The rearrangement links TRBV28 to TRBJ1-2; 9 positions agree with TRBD1. The CDR3 sequence is 14 residues long. Germline values: CDR1 MDHEN, CDR2 SYDVKM. V gave up 2 bases and J gave up 7 bases; unmatched junction bases: 5. CDR3 amino acids: CASSLGTGMGGYTF. CDR3 in DNA: TGTGCCAGCAGTTTAGGGACAGGGATGGGTGGCTACACCTTC.

CDR3 sequence (DNA): TGTGCCAGCAGGCCACAGGGCACGTCCTACGAGCAGTACTTC. It translates to CASRPQGTSYEQYF. V is TRBV2 and J is TRBJ2-7; a weak D match, TRBD1 (6 bases). The length of the CDR3 is 14 residues. Germline assignment: CDR1 SNHLY and CDR2 FYNNEI. The V and J ends lost 6 bases and 1 base respectively, with 13 bases between them.

The chain joins TRBV19 to TRBJ1-1; 9 bases match TRBD1. CDR1 is LNHDA, CDR2 SQIVND, per germline (reference sequence). This CDR3 has 14 amino acids. Trimming took 5 bases from V and 1 from J; bases not matched to a gene: 2. Written as DNA, the CDR3 is TGTGCCAGTAGTTGGGACAGGGAGAACACTGAAGCTTTCTTT. It is translated as CASSWDRENTEAFF.

The rearrangement links TRBV6-5 to TRBJ1-1; TRBD1 matches at 8 bases. The CDR3 consists of 14 residues. Germline V gives CDR1 MNHEY, CDR2 SVGAGI. V trimming: 2 bases; J trimming: 1 base; junction bases outside the gene matches: 0. The CDR3 is CASSYDRGNTEAFF. CDR3 DNA: TGTGCCAGCAGTTACGACAGGGGGAACACTGAAGCTTTCTTT.

This clone was recorded a few times. The rearrangement joins TRBV10-2 to TRBJ2-5; tentatively, D is TRBD2 (5 bases). The CDR3 is made up of 14 amino acids. V was clipped by 6 bases and J by 1 base, with 12 bases between them. The germline V gene encodes CDR1 WSHSY and CDR2 SAAADI. The CDR3 bases are TGCGCCAGCAGGGACTTAGGTCCCCAAGAGACCCAGTACTTC. It specifies CASRDLGPQETQYF.

The V gene is TRBV18, the J gene TRBJ1-2; TRBD1 aligns across 8 bases. V shed 0 bases, J shed 7 bases, and the junction held 7 bases outside the gene matches. CDR3 length: 15 amino acids. The germline gives CDR1 KGHSH, CDR2 LQKENI. The CDR3 loop is CASSPPGQGGFGYTF. DNA for the CDR3: TGTGCCAGCTCACCACCCGGACAGGGAGGTTTTGGCTACACCTTC.

This clone was observed a few times. The chain employs TRBV2 and TRBJ1-3; tentative D call: TRBD1 (5 bases). Trimming shortened V by 4 bases and J by 7 bases, and 8 bases separated the two germline ends. The CDR3 has 12 residues. CDR1 SNHLY and CDR2 FYNNEI come from the germline V gene. For the CDR3, the DNA is TGTGCCAGCAGTGTAGGGGCTAACACCATATATTTT. The encoded protein is CASSVGANTIYF.

The rearrangement joins TRBV5-4 to TRBJ1-2; 7 bases align to TRBD1. Germline V CDR1 and CDR2: SGHNT, YYREEE (reference sequence). The CDR3 sequence is 13 residues long. Unmatched junction bases numbered 2, after V lost 0 bases and J lost 6 bases. The CDR3 DNA is TGTGCCAGCAGCTTGGGACAGGGAAATGGCTACACCTTC. It codes for CASSLGQGNGYTF.

The J gene is TRBJ2-2, the V gene TRBV5-1; tentatively, D is TRBD2 (5 bases). The CDR3 extends over 14 amino acids. Trimming left V 5 bases short and J 2 bases short, with 10 bases between. The germline V gene encodes CDR1 SGHRS and CDR2 YFSETQ. The CDR3 DNA follows: TGCGCCAGCAGGTTCGGGGAAAACACCGGGGAGCTGTTTTTT. Protein sequence: CASRFGENTGELFF.

The rearrangement links TRBV4-1 to TRBJ2-7; 7 bases are a match to TRBD1. The CDR3 loop spans 16 amino acids. Germline CDR1 and CDR2: MGHRA and YSYEKL. V shed 3 bases and J 0 bases; nucleotides not matched to a gene: 8. CDR3 amino acids: CASSQAPRGYSYEQYF. The CDR3 coding sequence is TGCGCCAGCAGCCAGGCCCCCAGGGGGTACTCCTACGAGCAGTACTTC.

The gene calls are TRBV10-3 and TRBJ2-5; weak D call: TRBD2 (6 bases). Germline-derived CDR1 and CDR2 are ENHRY and SYGVKD. The CDR3 is 14 residues long. The V end was cut by 2 bases, the J end by 5 bases, with 12 bases between. The CDR3 DNA sequence: TGTGCCATCAGTGAGCGGGAGTGGTCGGAGACCCAGTACTTC. Its protein product is CAISEREWSETQYF.

The chain employs TRBV5-4 and TRBJ2-5, with no clear D. Germline V gene data show CDR1 as SGHNT and CDR2 as YYREEE (reference sequence). Trimming stripped 7 bases from V and 2 bases from J, with 15 bases between. The CDR3 runs 14 residues. The CDR3 here is CASSTPPSQETQYF. CDR3 bases: TGTGCCAGCTCTACTCCCCCCTCTCAAGAGACCCAGTACTTC.

The chain is built from TRBV29-1 and TRBJ2-4; 10 bases are shared with TRBD2. The germline V gene encodes CDR1 SQVTM and CDR2 ANQGSEA. This CDR3 has 15 residues. Trimming cost V 6 bases and J 5 bases; bases outside gene matches: 10. The CDR3 DNA sequence: TGCAGCGTCTCACCCTGGACTAGCGGTGAAAACATTCAGTACTTC. As protein: CSVSPWTSGENIQYF.

This chain connects TRBV5-1 to TRBJ2-3; TRBD2 matches 8 bases. CDR1 and CDR2 (germline): SGHRS, YFSETQ. The V gene end was trimmed by 6 bases and the J gene end by 1 base; junction bases not matched to a gene: 7. This CDR3 is 15 amino acids long. In DNA form, the CDR3 reads TGCGCCAGCACCCAAGCGGGGGCCGGCACAGATACGCAGTATTTT. Translation: CASTQAGAGTDTQYF.

This clone appeared a single time. The chain uses TRBV11-3 and TRBJ2-3, with TRBD2 matching 8 bases. The CDR3 runs 15 residues. Germline CDR1 is SGHNT and CDR2 is YENEEA. V trimming: 5 bases; J trimming: 6 bases; junction bases outside the gene matches: 10. The CDR3, as DNA: TGTGCCAGCAGCCTACGAGCGGGGGCCTGGGATACGCAGTATTTT. Amino acid sequence: CASSLRAGAWDTQYF.

The chain combines TRBV6-6 with TRBJ2-5; D remains unclear. The germline gives CDR1 MNHNY, CDR2 SVGAGI (reference sequence). The V and J ends lost 5 bases and 2 bases respectively, with 3 bases between them. This CDR3 is built from 11 residues. In DNA, the CDR3 is TGTGCCAGCAGTCAGCAAGAGACCCAGTACTTC. It yields the protein CASSQQETQYF.

This clone was counted once. This rearrangement joins TRBV10-3 to TRBJ1-3; tentatively, D is TRBD1 (6 bases). This CDR3 is built from 15 residues. CDR1 ENHRY and CDR2 SYGVKD come from the germline V gene. Trimming cost V 7 bases and J 0 bases, with 13 bases left between them. The CDR3 is CAITRDTASGNTIYF. Written as DNA, the CDR3 is TGTGCCATCACCCGGGACACGGCCTCTGGAAACACCATATATTTT.

This clone showed up just a few times. The chain recombines TRBV4-2 with TRBJ2-7; 10 bases are shared with TRBD1. The CDR3 runs to 14 residues. Germline-derived CDR1 and CDR2 are LGHNA and YNFKEQ. After removal of 6 bases from V and 2 bases from J, the junction contained 4 bases not matched to a gene. CDR3 protein: CASSSGTGAYEQYF. The CDR3 DNA reads as TGTGCCAGCAGTTCCGGGACAGGGGCCTACGAGCAGTACTTC.

The CDR3, as DNA: TGTGCCAGCAGTTTATCCGCGACGGGCAGGGCGTATGGCTACACCTTC. Protein: CASSLSATGRAYGYTF. The chain employs TRBV11-3 and TRBJ1-2, with a possible D match to TRBD1 (5 bases). Trimming removed 6 bases from V and 5 bases from J, with 22 bases in between. Per the germline V gene, CDR1 is SGHNT and CDR2 is YENEEA. This CDR3 has 16 residues.

The chain recombines TRBV5-1 with TRBJ1-2, with 7 nucleotides matching TRBD1. The germline V gene encodes CDR1 SGHRS and CDR2 YFSETQ. This CDR3 has 15 residues. V was pared by 1 base and J by 6 bases, with 9 bases of the junction left unmatched. CDR3 sequence reads: CASSLKGALRNGYTF. CDR3 bases: TGCGCCAGCAGCTTGAAGGGGGCGCTGAGGAATGGCTACACCTTC.

J is TRBJ2-3 and V is TRBV27, with D perhaps matching TRBD2 (6 bases). CDR1 is MNHEY and CDR2 is SMNVEV in the germline V gene (reference sequence). Trimming stripped 5 bases from V and 9 bases from J, with 12 bases between. The CDR3 runs to 12 residues. Here the CDR3 DNA reads TGTGCCAGCAGTGACCTCGGGGGAACGCAGTATTTT. Its translation: CASSDLGGTQYF.

The chain recombines TRBV10-3 with TRBJ2-3; no reliable D call. The V and J ends lost 7 bases and 2 bases respectively, with 16 bases between them. Germline values: CDR1 ENHRY, CDR2 SYGVKD. The CDR3 extends over 15 amino acids. The CDR3 DNA reads as TGTGCCATCAAAATTACTACGGCATCCACAGATACGCAGTATTTT. This translates into CAIKITTASTDTQYF.

The genes are TRBV10-3 and TRBJ1-2; the D gene is possibly TRBD1 (5 bases). Trimming removed 11 bases from V and 6 bases from J, with 16 bases in between. The CDR3 is 12 residues long. From germline, CDR1 is ENHRY and CDR2 SYGVKD. The CDR3 DNA sequence: TGTGCCTTCTCCGGGGGGGTTCATGGCTACACCTTC. Protein product: CAFSGGVHGYTF.

This sequence joins TRBV30 and TRBJ2-7, with D uncertain. Trimming shortened V by 5 bases and J by 7 bases, and 9 bases separated the two germline ends. This CDR3 is built from 10 residues. The germline V gene has CDR1 GTSNPN and CDR2 SVGIG (reference sequence). CDR3 protein: CAWSLGEQYF. The CDR3 DNA follows: TGTGCCTGGTCCCTCGGGGAGCAGTACTTC.